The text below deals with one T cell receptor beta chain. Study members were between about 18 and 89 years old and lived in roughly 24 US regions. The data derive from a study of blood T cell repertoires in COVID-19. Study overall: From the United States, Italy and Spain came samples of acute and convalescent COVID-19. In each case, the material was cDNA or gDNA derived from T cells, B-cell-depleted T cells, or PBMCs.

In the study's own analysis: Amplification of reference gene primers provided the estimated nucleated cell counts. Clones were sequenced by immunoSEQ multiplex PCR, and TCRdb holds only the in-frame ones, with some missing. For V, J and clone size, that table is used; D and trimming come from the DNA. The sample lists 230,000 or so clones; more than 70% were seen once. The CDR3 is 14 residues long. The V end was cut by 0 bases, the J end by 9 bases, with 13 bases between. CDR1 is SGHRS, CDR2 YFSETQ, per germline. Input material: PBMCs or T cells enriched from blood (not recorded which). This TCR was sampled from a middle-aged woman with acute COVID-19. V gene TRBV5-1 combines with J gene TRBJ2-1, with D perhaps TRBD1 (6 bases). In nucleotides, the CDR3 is TGCGCCAGCAGCTTGGATATGGGGGCAAGTGAGCAGTTCTTC. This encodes CASSLDMGASEQFF. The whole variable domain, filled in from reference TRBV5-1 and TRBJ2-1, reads KAGVTQTPRYLIKTRGQQVTLSCSPISGHRSVSWYQQTPGQGLQFLFEYFSETQRNKGNFPGRFSGRQFSNSRSEMNVSTLELGDSALYLCASSLDMGASEQFFGPGTRLTVL.